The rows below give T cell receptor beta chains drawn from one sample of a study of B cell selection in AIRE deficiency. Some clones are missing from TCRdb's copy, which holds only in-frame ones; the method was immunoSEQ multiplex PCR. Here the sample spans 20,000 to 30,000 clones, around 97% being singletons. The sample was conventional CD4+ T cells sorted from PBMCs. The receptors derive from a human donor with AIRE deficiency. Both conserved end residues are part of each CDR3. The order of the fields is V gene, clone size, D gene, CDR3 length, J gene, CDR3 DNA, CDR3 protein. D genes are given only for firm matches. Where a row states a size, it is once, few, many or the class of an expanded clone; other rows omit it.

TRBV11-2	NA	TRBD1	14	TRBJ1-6	TGTGCCAGCAGCTTCGAGACAGGGAGATCACCCCTCCACTTT	CASSFETGRSPLHF
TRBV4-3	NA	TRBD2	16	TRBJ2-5	TGCGCCAGCAGCCAAGGGGTAGCGGGAGGGTTAGAGACCCAGTACTTC	CASSQGVAGGLETQYF
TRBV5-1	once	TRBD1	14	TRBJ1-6	TGCGCCAGCAGCGGCGGGACAGGGAATTCACCCCTCCACTTT	CASSGGTGNSPLHF
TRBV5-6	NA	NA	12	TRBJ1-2	TGTGCCAGCAGCGTCCAGGGAATCGGCTACACCTTC	CASSVQGIGYTF
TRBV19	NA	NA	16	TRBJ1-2	TGTGCCAGTAGTATTATAGCGGCTAACAGGGAGGATGGCTACACCTTC	CASSIIAANREDGYTF
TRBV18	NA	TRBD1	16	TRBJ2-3	TGTGCCAGCTCACCACCCAGGGGGAGTAGCACAGATACGCAGTATTTT	CASSPPRGSSTDTQYF
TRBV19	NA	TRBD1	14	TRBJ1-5	TGTGCCAGTAGTACGACAGGGGGCGGTCAGCCCCAGCATTTT	CASSTTGGGQPQHF
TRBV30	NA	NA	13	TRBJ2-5	TGTGCCTGGAGTAGTAGGGGGGGAGAGACCCAGTACTTC	CAWSSRGGETQYF
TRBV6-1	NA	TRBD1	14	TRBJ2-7	TGTGCCACTCAAAGGGACAGTAAACCCTACGAGCAGTACTTC	CATQRDSKPYEQYF
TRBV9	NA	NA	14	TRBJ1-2	TGTGCCAGCAGCGTAGGTAGCCCATCTTTGGGCTACACCTTC	CASSVGSPSLGYTF
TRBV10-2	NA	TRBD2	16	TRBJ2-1	TGCGCCAGCCAACTCGGGGGGATGAGCTCCTACAATGAGCAGTTCTTC	CASQLGGMSSYNEQFF
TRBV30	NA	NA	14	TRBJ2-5	TGTGCCTGGAGTGTCGGGGGGCCCCAAGAGACCCAGTACTTC	CAWSVGGPQETQYF
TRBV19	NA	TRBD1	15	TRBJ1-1	TGTGCCAGTAGTCTCCTGAGGGGGCCGGGGACTGAAGCTTTCTTT	CASSLLRGPGTEAFF
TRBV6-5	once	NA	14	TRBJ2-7	TGTGCCAGCAGTCGGGACTCGAGCTCCTACGAGCAGTACTTC	CASSRDSSSYEQYF
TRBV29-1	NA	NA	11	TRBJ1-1	TGCAGCGTGGGGCGGGGAGGTGAAGCTTTCTTT	CSVGRGGEAFF
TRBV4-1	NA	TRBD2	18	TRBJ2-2	TGCGCCAGCAGCCAAGATAGGCTAGCGGGAGGGCGGGCCGGGGAGCTGTTTTTT	CASSQDRLAGGRAGELFF
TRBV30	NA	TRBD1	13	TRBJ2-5	TGTGCCTGGACTGGGACAGCTCAAGAGACCCAGTACTTC	CAWTGTAQETQYF
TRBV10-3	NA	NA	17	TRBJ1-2	TGTGCCATCAGTGAGCTCCCGGGCGGTTCCGGCAACTATGGCTACACCTTC	CAISELPGGSGNYGYTF
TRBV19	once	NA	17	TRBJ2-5	TGTGCCAGTAGTATAGGTTTTGGGGCAGGGGAATGGGAGACCCAGTACTTC	CASSIGFGAGEWETQYF
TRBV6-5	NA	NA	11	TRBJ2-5	TGTGCCAGCAGTCCTGGGGAGACCCAGTACTTC	CASSPGETQYF
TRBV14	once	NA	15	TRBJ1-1	TGTGCCAGCGGGGAGTTCACGGGGAGGGTCACTGAAGCTTTCTTT	CASGEFTGRVTEAFF
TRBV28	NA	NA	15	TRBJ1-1	TGTGCCAGCAGGAACCAGGGGCAGGGGCTCACTGAAGCTTTCTTT	CASRNQGQGLTEAFF
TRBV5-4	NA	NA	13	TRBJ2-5	TGTGCCAGCAGCTTTTTAACGGAAGAGACCCAGTACTTC	CASSFLTEETQYF
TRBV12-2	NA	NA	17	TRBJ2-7	TGTGCAAGTCGCTTATATAATAGGACTAGCGGGAGCTACGAGCAGTACTTC	CASRLYNRTSGSYEQYF
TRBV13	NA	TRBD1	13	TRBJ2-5	TGTGCCAGCAGCGGGGACAGACGCGAGACCCAGTACTTC	CASSGDRRETQYF
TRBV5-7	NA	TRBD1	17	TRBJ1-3	TGTGCCAGCAGTCGGGACAGGGAGAGGGCATCTGGAAACACCATATATTTT	CASSRDRERASGNTIYF
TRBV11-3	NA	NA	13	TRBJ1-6	TGTGCCAGCAGCTTACGGGAAAATTCACCCCTCCACTTT	CASSLRENSPLHF
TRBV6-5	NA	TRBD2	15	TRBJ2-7	TGTGCCAGCAGCTACTCGGGAGGGATGGGCTACGAGCAGTACTTC	CASSYSGGMGYEQYF
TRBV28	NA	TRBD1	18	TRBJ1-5	TGTGCCAGCAGTCCGCATCAGGGGGGCGGCCGTAGCAATCAGCCCCAGCATTTT	CASSPHQGGGRSNQPQHF
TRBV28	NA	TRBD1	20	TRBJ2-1	TGTGCCAGCAGTGCAAACCCTAAGGTGGACAGGGGTAACTCCTACAATGAGCAGTTCTTC	CASSANPKVDRGNSYNEQFF
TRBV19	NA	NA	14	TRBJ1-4	TGTGCCAGTAGTCGGACAAAAGCTAATGAAAAACTGTTTTTT	CASSRTKANEKLFF
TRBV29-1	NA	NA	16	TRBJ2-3	TGCAGCGTTGAAGCGGCCCGAGGTGGCGGCACAGATACGCAGTATTTT	CSVEAARGGGTDTQYF
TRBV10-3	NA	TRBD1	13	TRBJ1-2	TGTGCCATCAGTCCGGGACAGACCTATGGCTACACCTTC	CAISPGQTYGYTF
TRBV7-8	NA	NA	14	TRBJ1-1	TGTGCCAGCAGCTTAAGAGAGATGAACACTGAAGCTTTCTTT	CASSLREMNTEAFF
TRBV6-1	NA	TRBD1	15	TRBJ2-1	TGTGCCAGCAGTCCGCGGACAGGGGGCAATAATGAGCAGTTCTTC	CASSPRTGGNNEQFF